Shown below are 18 T cell receptor beta chains from a single sample sequenced in a study of CD8 T cells in Susac syndrome. A quantity of about 0.5 to 1 ug RNA underwent reverse transcription using random hexamers. TCRdb redid the calling of the immunoSEQ multiplex PCR reads with MiXCR, one entry per CDR3 protein. In the table there are 200,000 to 300,000 distinct CDR3 sequences, approximately 95% of which are singletons. The sequenced sample consisted of CD4+ T cells from PBMCs. The source is a human donor with Susac syndrome.

The chain has TRBV29-1 and TRBJ2-1; the match to TRBD2 covers 13 bases. The CDR3 is 14 amino acids. V gave up 7 bases and J gave up 7 bases; unmatched junction bases: 7. Germline loops: CDR1 SQVTM, CDR2 ANQGSEA. The DNA of the CDR3 is TGCAGCGCCGGGGTGACTAGCGGGAGGAATGAGCAGTTCTTC. It is translated as CSAGVTSGRNEQFF.

This clonotype appeared once. The chain is built from TRBV6-2 or TRBV6-3 and TRBJ2-3; a possible D gene is TRBD2 (6 bases). CDR1 and CDR2 (germline): MNHEY, SVGEGT. The CDR3 sequence is 14 residues long. Trimming cost V 6 bases and J 4 bases, with 14 bases left between them. DNA for the CDR3: TGTGCCAGCAGCCCCGTGTGGGAGGCAGATACGCAGTATTTT. Translation gives CASSPVWEADTQYF.

The chain combines TRBV18 with TRBJ2-7, with 7 nucleotides matching TRBD2. Germline V gives CDR1 KGHSH, CDR2 LQKENI. This CDR3 contains 19 residues. Unmatched junction bases numbered 19, after V lost 3 bases and J lost 2 bases. As DNA, the CDR3 is TGTGCCAGCTCACCCAAAACCACAGTTGGACCTGCGGGGGCCTACGAGCAGTACTTC. As protein: CASSPKTTVGPAGAYEQYF.

The V gene is TRBV24-1, the J gene TRBJ2-7; possibly TRBD1 for D (5 bases). V gave up 4 bases and J gave up 1 base, with 13 bases separating them. This CDR3 has 15 residues. CDR1 is KGHDR and CDR2 is SFDVKD in the germline V gene. The CDR3 region is CATSDGRALSYEQYF. The CDR3 bases are TGTGCCACCAGTGACGGCAGGGCCTTATCCTACGAGCAGTACTTC.

This chain joins TRBV27 and TRBJ2-5; TRBD2 aligns across 12 bases. The CDR3 has 15 amino acids. V trimming: 1 base; J trimming: 4 bases; junction bases outside the gene matches: 1. From germline, CDR1 is MNHEY and CDR2 SMNVEV (reference sequence). CDR3 loop: CASSLWGLAGETQYF. Written as DNA, the CDR3 is TGTGCCAGCAGTTTATGGGGACTAGCGGGAGAGACCCAGTACTTC.

The chain combines TRBV18 with TRBJ2-1; 10 bases align to TRBD2. CDR1 KGHSH and CDR2 LQKENI come from the germline V gene. The CDR3 length is 16 residues. The trim removed 1 base at V and 7 bases at J, leaving 7 bases unmatched. CDR3 loop: CASSPQALAGVNEQFF. The CDR3 nucleotides read TGTGCCAGCTCACCACAGGCCCTAGCGGGAGTAAATGAGCAGTTCTTC.

The chain links TRBV6-5 to TRBJ2-5; TRBD1 agrees at 8 bases. Losses at the gene ends were 6 bases for V and 1 base for J; bases not matched to a gene: 4. The V gene's germline CDR1 is MNHEY and CDR2 SVGAGI. CDR3 size: 14 residues. The CDR3 loop is CASRPRGPQETQYF. The CDR3, as DNA: TGTGCCAGCAGACCCAGGGGGCCCCAAGAGACCCAGTACTTC.

This chain joins TRBV30 and TRBJ1-2; possible D gene TRBD1, 5 bases. The germline gives CDR1 GTSNPN, CDR2 SVGIG (reference sequence). The CDR3 runs to 13 residues. With 4 bases removed from V and 8 bases from J, the gap between germline ends came to 17 bases. The CDR3 DNA sequence: TGTGCCTGGATATCCCAACCGAGGGACGGCTACACCTTC. It is translated as CAWISQPRDGYTF.

The rearrangement uses TRBV5-1 and TRBJ1-1, with a tentative D call TRBD1 (5 bases). Trimming cost V 0 bases and J 1 base, with 10 bases left between them. There are 15 residues in the CDR3. Germline lookup yields CDR1 SGHRS and CDR2 YFSETQ. DNA of the CDR3: TGCGCCAGCAGCTTGGTGTTTAGGGGGAACACTGAAGCTTTCTTT. Encoded protein: CASSLVFRGNTEAFF.

The chain recombines TRBV19 with TRBJ2-5; the match to TRBD1 covers 8 bases. CDR1 and CDR2 from the germline V gene are LNHDA and SQIVND (reference sequence). V shed 6 bases, J shed 7 bases, and the junction held 13 bases outside the gene matches. The CDR3 loop spans 15 amino acids. The CDR3 region is CASSGGQGAPWTQYF. The DNA for the CDR3 is TGTGCCAGTAGCGGTGGACAGGGCGCCCCGTGGACCCAGTACTTC.

This chain connects TRBV4-1 to TRBJ2-2; 8 nucleotides line up with TRBD1. The V and J ends lost 0 bases and 6 bases, in that order; junction bases with no gene match: 9. The V gene's germline CDR1 is MGHRA and CDR2 YSYEKL. The CDR3 covers 17 residues. CDR3 residues: CASSQDRRQGKAGELFF. CDR3 in DNA: TGCGCCAGCAGCCAAGATCGGAGACAGGGGAAGGCCGGGGAGCTGTTTTTT.

This chain uses TRBV15 with TRBJ1-5, with TRBD1 matching over 7 bases. CDR1 is LNHNV and CDR2 is YYDKDF in the germline V gene (reference sequence). The V segment lost 5 bases and the J segment 5 bases; nucleotides outside the gene matches: 9. CDR3 length: 15 amino acids. CDR3 loop: CATSPQTGTYQPQHF. The DNA of the CDR3 is TGTGCCACCAGCCCCCAGACAGGGACCTATCAGCCCCAGCATTTT.

This clonotype was observed once. This chain uses TRBV11-2 with TRBJ1-2, with D possibly being TRBD1 (6 bases). Germline loops: CDR1 SGHAT, CDR2 FQNNGV. The CDR3 runs 13 residues. Trimming removed 6 bases at V and 7 bases at J, with 15 bases between. CDR3 sequence (DNA): TGTGCCAGCAGGCCCCGGACAGCCGGTGGCTACACCTTC. Protein product: CASRPRTAGGYTF.

The chain recombines TRBV28 with TRBJ2-1; possible D gene TRBD1, 6 bases. The CDR3 covers 17 residues. The V end was cut by 6 bases, the J end by 0 bases, with 18 bases between. Germline assignment: CDR1 MDHEN and CDR2 SYDVKM. The CDR3 nucleotides read TGTGCCAGCAGCTCACGTGGGGGCCGAGGCTCCTACAATGAGCAGTTCTTC. Amino acids: CASSSRGGRGSYNEQFF.

This sequence joins TRBV7-2 and TRBJ2-1, with no clear D. CDR3 length: 15 residues. Germline V CDR1 and CDR2: SGHTA, FQGNSA. The V gene lost 1 base and the J gene lost 4 bases, with 11 bases spanning the gap. The CDR3 protein is CASSLEWLKYNEQFF. CDR3 DNA sequence: TGTGCCAGCAGCTTAGAATGGCTAAAATACAATGAGCAGTTCTTC.

V usage is TRBV25-1 and J usage is TRBJ2-7, with TRBD1 matching 10 bases. The CDR3 extends over 15 amino acids. Germline V gives CDR1 MGHDK, CDR2 SYGVNS. Unmatched junction bases numbered 5, after V lost 2 bases and J lost 4 bases. CDR3 region: CASSEIGTGVYEQYF. The CDR3 nucleotides read TGTGCCAGCAGTGAAATTGGGACAGGGGTGTACGAGCAGTACTTC.

The V call is TRBV29-1, the J call TRBJ2-5; tentatively, D is TRBD1 (5 bases). The length of the CDR3 is 13 residues. Germline values: CDR1 SQVTM, CDR2 ANQGSEA. Trimming shortened V by 4 bases and J by 4 bases, and 13 bases separated the two germline ends. The CDR3 DNA is TGCAGCGTTGGCCCCAGGGAAAGAGAGACCCAGTACTTC. Translation: CSVGPRERETQYF.

The chain employs TRBV9 and TRBJ2-1, with unresolved D. Germline V gene lookup returns CDR1 SGDLS and CDR2 YYNGEE. V gave up 0 bases and J gave up 0 bases, with 7 bases separating them. This CDR3 comprises 15 residues. The CDR3 DNA reads TGTGCCAGCAGCGTAGACAGTGTCTCCTACAATGAGCAGTTCTTC. It translates to CASSVDSVSYNEQFF.